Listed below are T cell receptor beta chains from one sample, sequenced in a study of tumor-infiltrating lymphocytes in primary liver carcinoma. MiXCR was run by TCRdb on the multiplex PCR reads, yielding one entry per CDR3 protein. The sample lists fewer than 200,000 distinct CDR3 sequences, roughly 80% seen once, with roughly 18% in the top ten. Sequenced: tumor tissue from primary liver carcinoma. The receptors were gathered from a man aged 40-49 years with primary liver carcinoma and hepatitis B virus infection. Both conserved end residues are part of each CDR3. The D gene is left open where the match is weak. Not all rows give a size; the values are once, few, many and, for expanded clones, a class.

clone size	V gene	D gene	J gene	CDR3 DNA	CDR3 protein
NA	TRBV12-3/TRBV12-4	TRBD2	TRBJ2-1	TGTGCCAACAGTCTCCCCTTACTAGCGGGCTCCTACAATGAGCAGTTCTTC	CANSLPLLAGSYNEQFF
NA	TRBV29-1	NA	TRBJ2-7	TGCAGAGCCATGACATCTGGGACCGAAACTCCCTACGAGCAGTATTTC	CRAMTSGTETPYEQYF
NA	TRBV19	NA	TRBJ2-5	TGTGCCAGTAGTCCATCTTTCAGGGTTGGAGAGACCCAGTACTTC	CASSPSFRVGETQYF
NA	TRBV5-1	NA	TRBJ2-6	TGCGCCAGCAGCTCTTATATGGGGGGAACTGGGGCCAACGTCCTGATTTTC	CASSSYMGGTGANVLIF
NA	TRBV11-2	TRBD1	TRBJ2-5	TGTGGCAGCAGCCTAGGGACAGGGAGGATAGAGACCCATTACTTC	CGSSLGTGRIETHYF
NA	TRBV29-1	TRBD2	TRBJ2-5	TGCAGCGTTGTACTAGCGGGAGGCCACTTCAGCCGAGAGACCCAGTACTTC	CSVVLAGGHFSRETQYF
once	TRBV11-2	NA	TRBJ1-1	TGCGCCAGCACCTTGGAGGGGAACACTGAAGCTTTCTTT	CASTLEGNTEAFF
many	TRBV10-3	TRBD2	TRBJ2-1	TGTGCCATCACTGCGACTAGCGGGAGGGCCGGGGAGCAGTTCTTC	CAITATSGRAGEQFF
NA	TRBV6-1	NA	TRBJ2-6	TGTGCCAGCAGTGCCAGACGGGTGCGATCCTCTGGGGCCAACTTCCTGACTTTC	CASSARRVRSSGANFLTF
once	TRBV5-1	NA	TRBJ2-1	TGCGCCAGCAACTTCTGGGTAGATAGCTCCTACAATGAGCAGTTCTTC	CASNFWVDSSYNEQFF
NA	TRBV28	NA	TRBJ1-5	TGTGCCAGCTGTCGGCCAGGACTTAGCAATCAGCCCCAGCATTTT	CASCRPGLSNQPQHF
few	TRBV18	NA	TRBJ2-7	TGTGCCAGCTCATCAGGGGACTTCGACGAGCAGTACTTC	CASSSGDFDEQYF
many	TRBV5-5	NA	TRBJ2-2	TGTGCCAGCAGCTGGCGTGGGGGCGGACGGTCCGGGGAGCTGTTTTTT	CASSWRGGGRSGELFF
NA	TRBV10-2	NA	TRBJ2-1	TGCGCCAGCATCCCGGGTCTAGCTAGGAGGCAGTTCTTC	CASIPGLARRQFF
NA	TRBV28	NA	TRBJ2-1	TGTGCCAGCAGTTATGAGCTGAATGAACAGTTCTTC	CASSYELNEQFF
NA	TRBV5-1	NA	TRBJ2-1	TGCGCCAGCAGCTTGGGAAGGCTAGAAGGAGGAGGGAAGTTCTTC	CASSLGRLEGGGKFF
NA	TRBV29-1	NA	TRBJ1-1	TGCAGCGCTTCCCTTGGTTGGGCACTGAACACTGAAGCTTTCTTT	CSASLGWALNTEAFF
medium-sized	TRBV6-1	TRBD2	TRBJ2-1	TGTGCCAGCAGAGACAGACTAGCGGGAGCCAATGAGCAGTTCTTC	CASRDRLAGANEQFF
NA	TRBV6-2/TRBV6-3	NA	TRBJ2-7	TGTGCCAGCAGTTGCCCGTGTTCCTACGAGAAGTACTTC	CASSCPCSYEKYF
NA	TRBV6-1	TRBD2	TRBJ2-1	TGTGCTAGCAGTGAATCTAGCGGGAGCTACAATGAGCAGGTCTTC	CASSESSGSYNEQVF
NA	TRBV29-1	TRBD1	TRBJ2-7	TGCAGCGTTGAGGAATGGGACAGGGGATTATACGAGCAGTACTTC	CSVEEWDRGLYEQYF
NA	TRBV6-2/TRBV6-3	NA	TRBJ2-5	TGTGCTAGCAGTCAATCGACGGCAGCGGGCAAAGAGACTCAGTACTTC	CASSQSTAAGKETQYF
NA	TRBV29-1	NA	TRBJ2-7	TGCAGCGTTGAACAGGACAATTCCAACGAGCAATACTTC	CSVEQDNSNEQYF
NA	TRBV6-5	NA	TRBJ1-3	TGTGCCAGCAGTAAACAGGGCTCCTCTGGGAACACCATATATTTT	CASSKQGSSGNTIYF
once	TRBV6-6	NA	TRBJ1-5	TGTGCCAGCAGTTCGGGCAGCGGCAATCATCCCCAGCATTTT	CASSSGSGNHPQHF
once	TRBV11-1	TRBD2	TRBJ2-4	TGTATCGGCAGCTTTCCTGGGACTAGCGGGGCCAAAAACATTCAGTACTTC	CIGSFPGTSGAKNIQYF
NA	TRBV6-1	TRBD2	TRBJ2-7	TGTGCCAGCAGTGAAGCGGGGAGGGCTAACGGCTCCTGCGAGCAGTACTTC	CASSEAGRANGSCEQYF
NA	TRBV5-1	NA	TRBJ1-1	TGCGCCAGCAGCTTGACTGGAGGGGCAAGGACTGAAGCTTCCTTT	CASSLTGGARTEASF
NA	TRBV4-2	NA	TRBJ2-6	TGTGCCAGCAGCCAAGATCGTCGGGAGAGCTCTGGGGCCAACATCCTGACTTTC	CASSQDRRESSGANILTF
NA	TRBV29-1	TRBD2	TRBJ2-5	TGCAGCGTCTATTTAATAGCGGGACGTAAGGCCCAGTACTTC	CSVYLIAGRKAQYF
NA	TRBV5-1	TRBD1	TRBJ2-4	TGCGCGAGCAGCCTGGGGAACAGGGGTAATTCAGAGTACTTC	CASSLGNRGNSEYF
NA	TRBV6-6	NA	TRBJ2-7	TGTGCCAGCATTTACGAGGGTGGGTACGAGCAGTACTTC	CASIYEGGYEQYF
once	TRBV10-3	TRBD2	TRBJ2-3	TGTGCCATCAGTGAAATTGGACTAGCGGGAGGAAATGGCACAGATACGCAATATTTT	CAISEIGLAGGNGTDTQYF
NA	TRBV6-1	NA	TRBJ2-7	TGTGCCAGCAGTGAAGGGGGCGCAGTCTATGAGCAGAACTTC	CASSEGGAVYEQNF
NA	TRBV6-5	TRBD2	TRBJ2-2	TGTGCCAGCAGTTACAATGGACTAGCGTACACGAACACCGGGGAGCTGTTTTTT	CASSYNGLAYTNTGELFF
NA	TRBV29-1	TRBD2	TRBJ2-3	TGCAGAGTTGAAGGCCCGGGAGGTACGCAGTATTTT	CRVEGPGGTQYF
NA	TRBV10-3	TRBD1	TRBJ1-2	TGTGCCAACAGTGGAACAGGGGGAGATGACTACACCTTC	CANSGTGGDDYTF
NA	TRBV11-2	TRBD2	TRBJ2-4	TGTGCCTGCAGCCCACCGGGACTAGCGGGTCTGGCCAAAAACATTCAGTACTTC	CACSPPGLAGLAKNIQYF
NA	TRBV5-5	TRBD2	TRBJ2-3	TGTGCCAGCAGCCCGACCGGGACTAGTAGGAGTGGAGATACGCGGTATTTT	CASSPTGTSRSGDTRYF
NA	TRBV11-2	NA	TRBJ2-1	TGTGCCAACAGTCCCAGGGGCTACGAGCAGTTCTTC	CANSPRGYEQFF
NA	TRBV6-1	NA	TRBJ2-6	TGTGCTAGCAGTCCCCGAGGGACTGGGGCCAACGTCCTGACTTTC	CASSPRGTGANVLTF
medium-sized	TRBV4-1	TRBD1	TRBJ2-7	TGCGCCAGCAAGGGGACAGGGGAAGAGCAGTACTTC	CASKGTGEEQYF
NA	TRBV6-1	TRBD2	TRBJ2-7	TGTGCCAGCAGTGAGGTTCGGGTGGGAGGGACTTCCTACGAGCAGTATTTC	CASSEVRVGGTSYEQYF
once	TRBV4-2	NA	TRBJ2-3	TGTGCCAGCAGCCCTAAGGCGGGACTCGCAGATACGCATTTTTTT	CASSPKAGLADTHFF
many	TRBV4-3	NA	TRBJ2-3	TGCGCCAGCAGCCTTGGGTCTCTAAGCACAGATACGCAGTATTTT	CASSLGSLSTDTQYF
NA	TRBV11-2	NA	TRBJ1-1	TGTGCCGGCAGCTTAGGCCAGAGCACTGAAGCTTTCTTT	CAGSLGQSTEAFF
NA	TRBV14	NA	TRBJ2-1	TGTGCTAGCAGTGCCGTACCGGGACGGGTAAACAATGGGCAGTTCTTC	CASSAVPGRVNNGQFF
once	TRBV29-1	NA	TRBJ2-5	TGCAGCCTTGAAGTCCCCCTACAAGAGGCCCAGTATTTC	CSLEVPLQEAQYF
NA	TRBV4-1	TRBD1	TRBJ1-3	TGCGTCAGCAGCCAACCGGGACAGGGGTCGGGCACTGGCAACACCATATATTTT	CVSSQPGQGSGTGNTIYF
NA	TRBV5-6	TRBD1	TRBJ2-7	TGTGCCAGCAGCGCCACAGGGGCCCGCGAGGGGCTGAACTCCTACGAGCTGTACTTC	CASSATGAREGLNSYELYF